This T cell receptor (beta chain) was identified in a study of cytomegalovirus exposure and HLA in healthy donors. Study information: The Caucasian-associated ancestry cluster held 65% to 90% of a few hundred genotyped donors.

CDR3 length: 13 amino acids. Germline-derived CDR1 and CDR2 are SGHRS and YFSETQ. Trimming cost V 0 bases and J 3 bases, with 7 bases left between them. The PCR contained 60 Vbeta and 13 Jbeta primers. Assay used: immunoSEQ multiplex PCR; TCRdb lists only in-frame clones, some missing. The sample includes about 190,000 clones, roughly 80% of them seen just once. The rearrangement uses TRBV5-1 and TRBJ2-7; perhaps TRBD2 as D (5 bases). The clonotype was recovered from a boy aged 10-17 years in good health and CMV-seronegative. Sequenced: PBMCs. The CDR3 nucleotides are TGCGCCAGCAGCTTGGCGGGGAACTACGAGCAGTACTTC. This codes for CASSLAGNYEQYF.